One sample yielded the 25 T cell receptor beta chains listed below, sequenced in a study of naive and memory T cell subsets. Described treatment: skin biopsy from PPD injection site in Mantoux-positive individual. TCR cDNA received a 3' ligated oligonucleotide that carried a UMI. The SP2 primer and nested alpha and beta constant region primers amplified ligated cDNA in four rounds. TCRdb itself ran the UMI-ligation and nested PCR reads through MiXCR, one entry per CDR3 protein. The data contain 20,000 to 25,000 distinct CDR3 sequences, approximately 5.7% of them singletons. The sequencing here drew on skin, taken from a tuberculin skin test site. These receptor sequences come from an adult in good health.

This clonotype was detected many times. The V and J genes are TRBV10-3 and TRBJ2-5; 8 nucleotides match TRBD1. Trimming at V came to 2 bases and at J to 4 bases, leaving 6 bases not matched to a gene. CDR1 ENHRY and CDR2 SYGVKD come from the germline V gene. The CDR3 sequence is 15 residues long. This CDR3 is CAISEPDRARETQYF. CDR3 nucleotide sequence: TGTGCCATCAGTGAGCCGGACAGGGCGCGAGAGACCCAGTACTTC.

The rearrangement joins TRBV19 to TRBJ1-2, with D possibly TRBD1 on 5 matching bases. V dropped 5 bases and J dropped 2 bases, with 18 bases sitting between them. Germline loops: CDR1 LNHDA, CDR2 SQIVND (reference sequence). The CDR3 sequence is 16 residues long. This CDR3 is CASSPSLPGRNYGYTF. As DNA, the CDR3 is TGTGCCAGTAGTCCCTCCCTTCCGGGACGGAACTATGGCTACACCTTC.

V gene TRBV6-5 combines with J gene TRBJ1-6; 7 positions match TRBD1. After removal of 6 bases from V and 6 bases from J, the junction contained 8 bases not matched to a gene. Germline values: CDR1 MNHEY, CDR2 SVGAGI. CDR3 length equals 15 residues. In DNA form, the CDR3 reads TGTGCCAGCAGATCTAAGGGGGCTGGTAATTCACCCCTCCACTTT. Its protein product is CASRSKGAGNSPLHF.

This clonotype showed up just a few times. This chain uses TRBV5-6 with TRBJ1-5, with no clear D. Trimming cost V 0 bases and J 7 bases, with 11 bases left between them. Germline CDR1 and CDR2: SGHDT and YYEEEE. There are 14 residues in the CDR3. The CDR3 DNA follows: TGTGCCAGCAGCTTGGTGGGGTCGAGGCAGCCCCAGCATTTT. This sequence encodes CASSLVGSRQPQHF.

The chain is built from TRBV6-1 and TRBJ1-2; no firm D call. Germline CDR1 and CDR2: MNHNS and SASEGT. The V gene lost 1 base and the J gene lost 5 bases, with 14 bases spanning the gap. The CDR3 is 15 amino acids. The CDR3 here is CASSEVFVAPYGYTF. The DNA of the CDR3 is TGTGCCAGCAGTGAAGTTTTTGTCGCTCCTTATGGCTACACCTTC.

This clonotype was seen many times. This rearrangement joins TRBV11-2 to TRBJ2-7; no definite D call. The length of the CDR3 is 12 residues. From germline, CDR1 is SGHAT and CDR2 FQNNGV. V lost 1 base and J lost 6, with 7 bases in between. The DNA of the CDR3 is TGTGCCAGCAGCTTAGCAACCTTCGAGCAGTACTTC. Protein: CASSLATFEQYF.

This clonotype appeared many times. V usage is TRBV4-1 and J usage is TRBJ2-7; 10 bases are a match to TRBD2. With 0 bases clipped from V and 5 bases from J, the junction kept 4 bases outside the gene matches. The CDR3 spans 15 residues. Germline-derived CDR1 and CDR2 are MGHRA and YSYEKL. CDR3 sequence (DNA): TGCGCCAGCAGCCAAGATTCTAGCGGGAGTGACGAGCAGTACTTC. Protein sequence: CASSQDSSGSDEQYF.

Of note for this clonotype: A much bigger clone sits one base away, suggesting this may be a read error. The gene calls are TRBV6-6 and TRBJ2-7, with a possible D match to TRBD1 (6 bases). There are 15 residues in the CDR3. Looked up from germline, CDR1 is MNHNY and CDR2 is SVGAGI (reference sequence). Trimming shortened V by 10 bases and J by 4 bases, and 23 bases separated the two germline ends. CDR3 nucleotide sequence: TGTGCCATCAGCGACGGACACACCCAGGGGTACGAGCAGTACTTC. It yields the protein CAISDGHTQGYEQYF.

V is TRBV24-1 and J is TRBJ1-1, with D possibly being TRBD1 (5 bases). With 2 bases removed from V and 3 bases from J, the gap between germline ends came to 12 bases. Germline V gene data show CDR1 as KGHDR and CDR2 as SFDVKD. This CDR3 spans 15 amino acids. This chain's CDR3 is CATSDSRRGDTEAFF. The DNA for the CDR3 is TGTGCCACCAGTGATTCGCGTCGGGGGGACACTGAAGCTTTCTTT.

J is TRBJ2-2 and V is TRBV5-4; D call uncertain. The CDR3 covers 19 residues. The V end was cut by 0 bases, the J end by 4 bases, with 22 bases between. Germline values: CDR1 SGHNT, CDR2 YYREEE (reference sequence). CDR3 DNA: TGTGCCAGCAGCTTGGCCTACTCTAGGACCTCCATGAGCACCGGGGAGCTGTTTTTT. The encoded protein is CASSLAYSRTSMSTGELFF.

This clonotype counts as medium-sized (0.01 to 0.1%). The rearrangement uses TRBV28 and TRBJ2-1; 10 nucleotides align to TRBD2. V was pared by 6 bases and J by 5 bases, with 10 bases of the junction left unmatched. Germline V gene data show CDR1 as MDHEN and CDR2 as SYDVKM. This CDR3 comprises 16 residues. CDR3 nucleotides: TGTGCCAGCAGCCCCGAGCGGGAGGGCCGTGACAATGAGCAGTTCTTC. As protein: CASSPEREGRDNEQFF.

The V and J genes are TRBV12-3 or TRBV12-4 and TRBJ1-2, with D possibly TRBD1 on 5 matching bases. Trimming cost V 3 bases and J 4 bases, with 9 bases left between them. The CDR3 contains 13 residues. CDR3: CASSLGGAYGYTF. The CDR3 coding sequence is TGTGCCAGCAGTTTGGGGGGAGCCTATGGCTACACCTTC.

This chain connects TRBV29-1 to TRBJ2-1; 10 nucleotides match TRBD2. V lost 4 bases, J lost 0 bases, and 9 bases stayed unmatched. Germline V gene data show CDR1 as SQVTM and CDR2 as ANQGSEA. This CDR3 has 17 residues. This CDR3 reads CSVGGGASGSSYNEQFF. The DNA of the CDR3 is TGCAGCGTTGGGGGGGGGGCTAGCGGGAGCTCCTACAATGAGCAGTTCTTC.

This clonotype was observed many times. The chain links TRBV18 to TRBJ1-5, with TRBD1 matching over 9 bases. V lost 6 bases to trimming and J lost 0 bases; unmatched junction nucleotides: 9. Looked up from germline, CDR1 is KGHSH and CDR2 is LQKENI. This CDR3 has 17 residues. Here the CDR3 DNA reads TGTGCCAGCTCGAGGGACAGGGTACCGAATAGCAATCAGCCCCAGCATTTT. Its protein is CASSRDRVPNSNQPQHF.

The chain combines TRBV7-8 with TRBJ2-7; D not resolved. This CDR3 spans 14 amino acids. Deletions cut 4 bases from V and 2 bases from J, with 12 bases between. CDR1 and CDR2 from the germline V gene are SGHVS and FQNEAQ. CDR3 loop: CASSSGPDPYEQYF. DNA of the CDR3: TGTGCCAGCAGCTCCGGACCGGATCCCTACGAGCAGTACTTC.

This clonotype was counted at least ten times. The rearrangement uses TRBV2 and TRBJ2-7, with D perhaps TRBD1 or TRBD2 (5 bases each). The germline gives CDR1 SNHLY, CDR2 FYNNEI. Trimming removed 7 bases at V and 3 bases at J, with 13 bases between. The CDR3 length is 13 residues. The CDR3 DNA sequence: TGTGCCAGCACCCCGGGACGGAACTACGAGCAGTACTTC. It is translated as CASTPGRNYEQYF.

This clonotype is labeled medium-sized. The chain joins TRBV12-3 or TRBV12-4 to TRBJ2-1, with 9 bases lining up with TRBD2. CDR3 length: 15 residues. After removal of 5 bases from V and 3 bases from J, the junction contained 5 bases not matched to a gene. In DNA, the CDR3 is TGTGCCAGCAGTCCGGTAGCGGGAGTCTACAATGAGCAGTTCTTC. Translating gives CASSPVAGVYNEQFF.

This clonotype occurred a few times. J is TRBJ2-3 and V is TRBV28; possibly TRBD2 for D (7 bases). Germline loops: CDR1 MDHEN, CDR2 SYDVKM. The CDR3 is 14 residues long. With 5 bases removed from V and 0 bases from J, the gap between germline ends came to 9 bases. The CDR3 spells CASSRGGSTDTQYF. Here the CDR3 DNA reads TGTGCCAGCAGTAGGGGGGGTAGCACAGATACGCAGTATTTT.

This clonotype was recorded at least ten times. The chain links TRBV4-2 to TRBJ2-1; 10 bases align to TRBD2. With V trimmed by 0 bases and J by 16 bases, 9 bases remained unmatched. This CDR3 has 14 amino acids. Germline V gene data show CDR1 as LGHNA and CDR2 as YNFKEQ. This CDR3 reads CASSQDLLAGVYFF. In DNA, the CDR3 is TGTGCCAGCAGCCAAGACCTCCTAGCGGGAGTGTATTTCTTC.

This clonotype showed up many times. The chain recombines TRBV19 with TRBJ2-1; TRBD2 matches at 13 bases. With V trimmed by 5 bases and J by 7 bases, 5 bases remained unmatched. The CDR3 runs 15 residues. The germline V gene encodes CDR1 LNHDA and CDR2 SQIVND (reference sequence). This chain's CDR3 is CASSQRTSGRNEQFF. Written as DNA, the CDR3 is TGTGCCAGTAGTCAACGGACTAGCGGGAGAAATGAGCAGTTCTTC. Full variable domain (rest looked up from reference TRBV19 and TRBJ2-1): DGGITQSPKYLFRKEGQNVTLSCEQNLNHDAMYWYRQDPGQGLRLIYYSQIVNDFQKGDIAEGYSVSREKKESFPLTVTSAQKNPTAFYLCASSQRTSGRNEQFFGPGTRLTVL.

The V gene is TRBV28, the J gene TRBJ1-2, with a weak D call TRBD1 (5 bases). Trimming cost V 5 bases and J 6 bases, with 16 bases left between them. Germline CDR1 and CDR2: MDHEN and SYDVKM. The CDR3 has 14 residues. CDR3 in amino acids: CASSPPQGRNGYTF. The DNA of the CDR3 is TGTGCCAGCAGTCCACCCCAGGGAAGGAATGGCTACACCTTC.

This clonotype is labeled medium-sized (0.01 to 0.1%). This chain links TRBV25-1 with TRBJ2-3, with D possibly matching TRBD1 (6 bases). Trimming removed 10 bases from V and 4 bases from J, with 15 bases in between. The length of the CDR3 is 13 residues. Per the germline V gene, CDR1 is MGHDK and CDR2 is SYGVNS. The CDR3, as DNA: TGTGCCATCGAGCTGGGGGCGTCAGATACGCAGTATTTT. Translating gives CAIELGASDTQYF.

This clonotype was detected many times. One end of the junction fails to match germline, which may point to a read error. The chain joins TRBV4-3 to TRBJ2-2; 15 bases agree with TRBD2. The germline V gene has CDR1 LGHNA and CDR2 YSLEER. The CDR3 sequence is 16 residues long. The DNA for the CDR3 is TGCCCCAGCAGCCAATGGACTAGCGGGAGGGCCGGGGAGCTGTTTTTT. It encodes CPSSQWTSGRAGELFF.

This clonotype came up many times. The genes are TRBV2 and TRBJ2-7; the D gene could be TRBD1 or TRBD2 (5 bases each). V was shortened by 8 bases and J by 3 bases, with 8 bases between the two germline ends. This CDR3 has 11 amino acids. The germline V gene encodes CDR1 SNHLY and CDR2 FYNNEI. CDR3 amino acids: CASSGLYEQYF. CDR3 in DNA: TGTGCCAGCTCGGGGCTCTACGAGCAGTACTTC.

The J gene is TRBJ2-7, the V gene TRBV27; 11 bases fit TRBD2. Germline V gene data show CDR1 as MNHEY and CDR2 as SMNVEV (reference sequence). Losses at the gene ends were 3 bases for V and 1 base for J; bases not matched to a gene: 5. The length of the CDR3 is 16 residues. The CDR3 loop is CASSFDGTSGSYEQYF. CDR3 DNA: TGTGCCAGCAGTTTTGATGGGACTAGCGGTTCCTACGAGCAGTACTTC.